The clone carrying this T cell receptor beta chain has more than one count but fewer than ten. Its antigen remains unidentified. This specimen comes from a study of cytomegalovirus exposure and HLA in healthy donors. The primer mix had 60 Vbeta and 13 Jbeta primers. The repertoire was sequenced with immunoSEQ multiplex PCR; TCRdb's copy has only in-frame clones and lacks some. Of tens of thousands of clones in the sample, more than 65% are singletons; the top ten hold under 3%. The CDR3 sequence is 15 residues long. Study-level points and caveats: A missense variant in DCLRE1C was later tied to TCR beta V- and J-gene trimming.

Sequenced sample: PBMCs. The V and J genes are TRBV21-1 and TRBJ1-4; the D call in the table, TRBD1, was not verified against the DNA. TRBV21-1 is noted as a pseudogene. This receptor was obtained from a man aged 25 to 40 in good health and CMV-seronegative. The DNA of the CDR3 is TGTGCCAGCAAGAGTCCCAGGGGGATTAATGAAAAACTGTTTTTT. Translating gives CASKSPRGINEKLFF.